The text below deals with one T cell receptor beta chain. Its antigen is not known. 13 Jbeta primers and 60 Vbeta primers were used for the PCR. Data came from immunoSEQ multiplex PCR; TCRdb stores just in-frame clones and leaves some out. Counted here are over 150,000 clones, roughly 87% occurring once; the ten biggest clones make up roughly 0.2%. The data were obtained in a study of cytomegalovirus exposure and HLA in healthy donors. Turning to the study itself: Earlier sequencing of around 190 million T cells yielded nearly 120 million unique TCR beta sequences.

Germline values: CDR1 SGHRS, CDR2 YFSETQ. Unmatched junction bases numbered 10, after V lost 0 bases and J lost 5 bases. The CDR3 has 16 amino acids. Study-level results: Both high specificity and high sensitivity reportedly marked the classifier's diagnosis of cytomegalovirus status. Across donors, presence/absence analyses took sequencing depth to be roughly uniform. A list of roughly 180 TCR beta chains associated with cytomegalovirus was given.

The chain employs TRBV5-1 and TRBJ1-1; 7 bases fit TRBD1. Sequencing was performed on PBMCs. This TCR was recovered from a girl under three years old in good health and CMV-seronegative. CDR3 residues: CASSLETARTGTEAFF. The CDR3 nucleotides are TGCGCCAGCAGCTTGGAAACGGCGAGGACAGGAACTGAAGCTTTCTTT.